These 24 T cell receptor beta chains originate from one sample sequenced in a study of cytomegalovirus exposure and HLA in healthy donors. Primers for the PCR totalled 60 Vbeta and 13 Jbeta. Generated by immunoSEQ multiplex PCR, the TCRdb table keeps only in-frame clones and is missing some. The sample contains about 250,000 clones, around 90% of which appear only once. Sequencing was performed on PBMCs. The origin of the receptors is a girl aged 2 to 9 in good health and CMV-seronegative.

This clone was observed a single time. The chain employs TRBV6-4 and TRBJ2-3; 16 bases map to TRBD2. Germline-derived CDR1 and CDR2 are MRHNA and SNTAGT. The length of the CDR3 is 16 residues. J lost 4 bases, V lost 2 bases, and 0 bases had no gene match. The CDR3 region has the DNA TGTGCCAGCAGTGACGGGACTAGCGGGGGGGCAGATACGCAGTATTTT. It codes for CASSDGTSGGADTQYF.

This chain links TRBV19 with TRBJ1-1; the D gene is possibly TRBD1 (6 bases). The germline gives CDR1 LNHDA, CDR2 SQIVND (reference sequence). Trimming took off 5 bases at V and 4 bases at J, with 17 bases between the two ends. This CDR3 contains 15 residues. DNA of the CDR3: TGTGCCAGTAGTTCACCCCTAGGGGGGGGCACTGAAGCTTTCTTT. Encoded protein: CASSSPLGGGTEAFF. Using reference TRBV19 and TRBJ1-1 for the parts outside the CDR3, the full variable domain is DGGITQSPKYLFRKEGQNVTLSCEQNLNHDAMYWYRQDPGQGLRLIYYSQIVNDFQKGDIAEGYSVSREKKESFPLTVTSAQKNPTAFYLCASSSPLGGGTEAFFGQGTRLTVV.

DNA for the CDR3: TGTGCCAGCAGTGAACTTGGGCTAGCGGGTTGGTACGAGCAGTACTTC. This gives the protein CASSELGLAGWYEQYF. This chain links TRBV6-1 with TRBJ2-7; 8 bases line up with TRBD2. From germline, CDR1 is MNHNS and CDR2 SASEGT. The V segment lost 2 bases and the J segment 4 bases; nucleotides outside the gene matches: 10. The CDR3 loop spans 16 amino acids.

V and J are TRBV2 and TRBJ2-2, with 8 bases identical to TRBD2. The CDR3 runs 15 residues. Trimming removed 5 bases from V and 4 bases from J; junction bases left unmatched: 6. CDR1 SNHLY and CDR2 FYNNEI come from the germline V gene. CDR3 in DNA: TGTGCCAGCAGTTTATTAGGACTAGCCACCGGGGAGCTGTTTTTT. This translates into CASSLLGLATGELFF.

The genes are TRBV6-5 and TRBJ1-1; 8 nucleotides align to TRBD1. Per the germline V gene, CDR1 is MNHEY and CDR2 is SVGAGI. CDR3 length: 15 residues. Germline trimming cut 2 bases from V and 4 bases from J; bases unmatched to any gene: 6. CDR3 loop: CASSYTPGQATEAFF. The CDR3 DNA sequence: TGTGCCAGCAGTTACACTCCGGGACAGGCCACTGAAGCTTTCTTT.

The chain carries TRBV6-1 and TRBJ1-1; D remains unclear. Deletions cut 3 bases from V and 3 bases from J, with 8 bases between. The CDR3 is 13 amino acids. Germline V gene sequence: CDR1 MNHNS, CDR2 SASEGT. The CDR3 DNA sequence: TGTGCCAGCAGTGAGGCGGAGTACACTGAAGCTTTCTTT. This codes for CASSEAEYTEAFF.

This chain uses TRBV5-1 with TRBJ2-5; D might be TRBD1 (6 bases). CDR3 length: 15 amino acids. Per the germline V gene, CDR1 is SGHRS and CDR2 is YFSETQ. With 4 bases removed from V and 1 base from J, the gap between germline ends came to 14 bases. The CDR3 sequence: CASSGMGQAQETQYF. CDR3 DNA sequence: TGCGCCAGCAGCGGGATGGGACAAGCCCAAGAGACCCAGTACTTC.

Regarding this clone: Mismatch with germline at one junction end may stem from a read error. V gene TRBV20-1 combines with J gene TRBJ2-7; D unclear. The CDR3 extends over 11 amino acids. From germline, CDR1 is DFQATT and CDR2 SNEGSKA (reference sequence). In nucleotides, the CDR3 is TGCAGTGCTAGACACACAACCGAGCGGTACTTC. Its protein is CSARHTTERYF.

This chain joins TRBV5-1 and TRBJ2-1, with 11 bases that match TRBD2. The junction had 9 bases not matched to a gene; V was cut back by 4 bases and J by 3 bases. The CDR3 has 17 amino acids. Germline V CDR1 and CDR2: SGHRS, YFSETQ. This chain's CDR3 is CASSGTLAGALYNEQFF. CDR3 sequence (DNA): TGCGCCAGCAGCGGAACACTAGCGGGAGCGCTCTACAATGAGCAGTTCTTC.

CDR3 sequence reads: CASSYPGQAYEQYF. CDR3 coding DNA: TGTGCCAGCAGCTATCCAGGGCAGGCCTACGAGCAGTACTTC. J is TRBJ2-7 and V is TRBV5-4, with TRBD1 as a possible D gene (5 bases). CDR1 and CDR2 from the germline V gene are SGHNT and YYREEE (reference sequence). Trimming left V 3 bases short and J 2 bases short, with 12 bases between. The CDR3 length is 14 residues. The full variable domain, in which reference TRBV5-4 and TRBJ2-7 provide the parts outside the CDR3, is ETGVTQSPTHLIKTRGQQVTLRCSSQSGHNTVSWYQQALGQGPQFIFQYYREEENGRGNFPPRFSGLQFPNYSSELNVNALELDDSALYLCASSYPGQAYEQYFGPGTRLTVT.

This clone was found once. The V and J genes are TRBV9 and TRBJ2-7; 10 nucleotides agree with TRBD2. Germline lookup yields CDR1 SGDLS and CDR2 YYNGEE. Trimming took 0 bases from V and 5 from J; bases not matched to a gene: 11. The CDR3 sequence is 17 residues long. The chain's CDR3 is CASSVDSLAGVMNEQYF. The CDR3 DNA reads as TGTGCCAGCAGCGTAGACAGTCTAGCGGGAGTAATGAACGAGCAGTACTTC.

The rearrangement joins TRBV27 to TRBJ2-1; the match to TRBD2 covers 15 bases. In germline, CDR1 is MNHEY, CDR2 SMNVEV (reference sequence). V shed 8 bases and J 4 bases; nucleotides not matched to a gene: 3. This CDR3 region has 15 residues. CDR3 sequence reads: CASYGLAGGYNEQFF. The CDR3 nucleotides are TGTGCCAGCTACGGACTAGCGGGAGGGTACAATGAGCAGTTCTTC.

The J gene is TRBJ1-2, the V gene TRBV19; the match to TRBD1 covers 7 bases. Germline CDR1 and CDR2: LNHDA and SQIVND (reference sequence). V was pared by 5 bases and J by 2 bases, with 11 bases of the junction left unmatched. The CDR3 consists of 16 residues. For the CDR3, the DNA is TGTGCCAGTAGTTTACCAAGGGACAGAGACAACTATGGCTACACCTTC. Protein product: CASSLPRDRDNYGYTF.

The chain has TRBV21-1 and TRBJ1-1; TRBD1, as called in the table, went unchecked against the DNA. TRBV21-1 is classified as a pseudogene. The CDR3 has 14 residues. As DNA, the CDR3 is TGTGCCCCCGGAGGGGGCGGAAGGAACACTGAAGCTTTCTTT. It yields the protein CAPGGGGRNTEAFF.

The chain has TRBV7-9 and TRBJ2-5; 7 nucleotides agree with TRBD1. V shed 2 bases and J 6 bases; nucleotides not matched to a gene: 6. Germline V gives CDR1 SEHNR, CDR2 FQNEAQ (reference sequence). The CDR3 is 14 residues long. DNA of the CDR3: TGTGCCAGCAGCTTAATGAGGGACAGTCAGACCCAGTACTTC. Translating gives CASSLMRDSQTQYF.

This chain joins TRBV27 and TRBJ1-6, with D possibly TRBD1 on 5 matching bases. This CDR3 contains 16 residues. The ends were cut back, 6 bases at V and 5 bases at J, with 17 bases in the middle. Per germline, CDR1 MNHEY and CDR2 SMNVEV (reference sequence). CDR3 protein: CASSPSGGGDNSPLHF. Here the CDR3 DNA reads TGTGCCAGCAGCCCAAGCGGGGGAGGAGATAATTCACCCCTCCACTTT.

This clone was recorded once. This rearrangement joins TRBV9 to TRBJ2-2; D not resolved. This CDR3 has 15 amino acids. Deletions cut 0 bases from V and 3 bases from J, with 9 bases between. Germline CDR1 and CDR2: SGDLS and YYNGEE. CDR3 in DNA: TGTGCCAGCAGCGTAGCTCAGACTTACACCGGGGAGCTGTTTTTT. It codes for CASSVAQTYTGELFF.

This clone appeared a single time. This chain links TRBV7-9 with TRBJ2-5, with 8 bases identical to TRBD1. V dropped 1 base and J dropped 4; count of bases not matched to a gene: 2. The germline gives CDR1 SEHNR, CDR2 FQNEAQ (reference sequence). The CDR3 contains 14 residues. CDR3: CASSLDTGGETQYF. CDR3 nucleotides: TGTGCCAGCAGCTTAGATACAGGGGGAGAGACCCAGTACTTC.

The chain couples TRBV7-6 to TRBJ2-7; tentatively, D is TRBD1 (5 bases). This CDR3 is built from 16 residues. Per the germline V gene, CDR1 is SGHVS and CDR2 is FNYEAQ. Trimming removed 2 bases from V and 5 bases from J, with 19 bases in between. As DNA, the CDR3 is TGTGCCAGCAGCTTAAGGGGTACAATCTCACAAGACGAGCAGTACTTC. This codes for CASSLRGTISQDEQYF. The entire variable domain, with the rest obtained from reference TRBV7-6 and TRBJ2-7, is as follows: GAGVSQSPRYKVTKRGQDVALRCDPISGHVSLYWYRQALGQGPEFLTYFNYEAQQDKSGLPNDRFSAERPEGSISTLTIQRTEQRDSAMYRCASSLRGTISQDEQYFGPGTRLTVT.

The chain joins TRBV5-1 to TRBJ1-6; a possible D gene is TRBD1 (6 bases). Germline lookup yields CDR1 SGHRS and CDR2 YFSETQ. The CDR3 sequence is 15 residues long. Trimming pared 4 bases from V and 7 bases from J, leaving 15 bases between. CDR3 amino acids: CASSQDTGSNSPLHF. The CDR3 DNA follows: TGCGCCAGCAGCCAGGATACAGGGTCAAATTCACCCCTCCACTTT.

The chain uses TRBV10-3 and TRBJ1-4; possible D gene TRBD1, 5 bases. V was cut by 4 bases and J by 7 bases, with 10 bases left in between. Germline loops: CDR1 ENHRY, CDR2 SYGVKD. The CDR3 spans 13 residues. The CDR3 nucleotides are TGTGCCATCAGTGTAGCTCAGGGTGAAAAACTGTTTTTT. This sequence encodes CAISVAQGEKLFF.

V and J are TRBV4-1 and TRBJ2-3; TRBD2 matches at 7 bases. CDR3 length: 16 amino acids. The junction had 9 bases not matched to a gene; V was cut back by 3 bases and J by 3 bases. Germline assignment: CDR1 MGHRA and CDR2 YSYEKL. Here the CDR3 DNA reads TGCGCCAGCAGCCAGGGGGATGGCGGGGGAACAGATACGCAGTATTTT. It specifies CASSQGDGGGTDTQYF.

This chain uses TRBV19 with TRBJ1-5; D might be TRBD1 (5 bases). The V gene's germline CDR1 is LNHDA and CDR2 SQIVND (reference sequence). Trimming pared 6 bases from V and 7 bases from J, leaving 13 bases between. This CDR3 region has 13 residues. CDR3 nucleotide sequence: TGTGCCAGTAGGGGGGGAAGTAACCAGCCCCAGCATTTT. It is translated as CASRGGSNQPQHF.

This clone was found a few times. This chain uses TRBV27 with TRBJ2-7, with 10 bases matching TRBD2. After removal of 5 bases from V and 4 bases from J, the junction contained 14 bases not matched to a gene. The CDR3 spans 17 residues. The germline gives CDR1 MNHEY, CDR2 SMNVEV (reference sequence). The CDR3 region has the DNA TGTGCCAGCAGTCGCTCCCCGGGGCTAGCGGGAGCGTACGAGCAGTACTTC. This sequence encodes CASSRSPGLAGAYEQYF.